These 2 T cell receptor beta chains came from one sample sequenced in a study of T cells in pancreatic ductal adenocarcinoma. Surgery without prior neoadjuvant therapy was the treatment of the selected pancreatic ductal adenocarcinoma patients. Produced via immunoSEQ multiplex PCR; TCRdb's table is partial and in-frame only. The table lists thousands of clones, less than 75% of them singletons. Sequences were obtained from pancreatic tumor tissue. These receptors all come from a human donor with pancreatic ductal adenocarcinoma.

The V call is TRBV2, the J call TRBJ1-2; maybe TRBD1 (6 bases). Trimming took 6 bases from V and 2 from J, leaving 16 bases between them. Germline lookup yields CDR1 SNHLY and CDR2 FYNNEI. CDR3 length: 15 amino acids. CDR3 region: CASRDARGTNYGYTF. CDR3 nucleotides: TGTGCCAGCAGGGACGCCAGGGGAACGAACTATGGCTACACCTTC.

Concerning this clone: Additional DNA sequences in this sample encode the identical CDR3. The chain joins TRBV18 to TRBJ2-5; TRBD1 matches 7 bases. The CDR3 covers 15 residues. Germline CDR1 is KGHSH and CDR2 is LQKENI. J gave up 2 bases and V 3 bases, and 6 bases lay outside the gene matches. CDR3 protein: CASSPRQGDQETQYF. The CDR3 region has the DNA TGTGCCAGCTCACCGAGGCAGGGGGATCAAGAGACCCAGTACTTC.